This paragraph covers one T cell receptor (beta chain) sequence. These data originate in a study of control samples from healthy donors and cancer patients. The V gene lost 3 bases and the J gene lost 2 bases, with 15 bases spanning the gap. The germline V gene has CDR1 LGHDT and CDR2 YNNKEL (reference sequence). This CDR3 has 16 residues. TCRdb keeps only in-frame clones here, not all; method: immunoSEQ multiplex PCR. The table includes over 150,000 clones, roughly 94% detected once. The chain links TRBV3-1 (or the pseudogene TRBV3-2) to TRBJ2-3; perhaps TRBD2 as D (5 bases). The sequenced material came from blood. This receptor was obtained from a woman between 18 and 29 years old in good health. CDR3 sequence reads: CASSHNSGDDTDTQYF. The CDR3 DNA follows: TGTGCCAGCAGCCACAATTCCGGGGATGACACAGATACGCAGTATTTT.